What follows are 4 T cell receptor beta chains derived from one specimen sequenced in a study of T-cell memory formation after mild COVID-19. TCRdb re-called the 5' RACE reads through MiXCR, storing one row per CDR3 protein. The data hold just over 350,000 distinct CDR3 sequences, with 13% to 15% observed a single time. The sample was PBMCs or a T cell subset sorted from them (not recorded which). The receptors here all came from a man younger than 30 who had mild COVID-19 (a few samples of this study predate the infection). Cell type and time point are not known.

The table lists this clonotype with many counts. The chain is built from TRBV29-1 and TRBJ1-1; the D is unclear. CDR1 and CDR2 (germline): SQVTM, ANQGSEA. There are 12 residues in the CDR3. V was trimmed by 2 bases and J by 5 bases, leaving 9 bases between them. The CDR3 coding sequence is TGCAGCGTTGAAAAGTCGGGAACTGAAGCTTTCTTT. Protein sequence: CSVEKSGTEAFF.

This clonotype was counted a few times. The V and J genes are TRBV24-1 and TRBJ2-3; D not certain. This CDR3 spans 13 amino acids. Germline V gene data show CDR1 as KGHDR and CDR2 as SFDVKD. The V end was cut by 3 bases, the J end by 2 bases, with 5 bases between. The CDR3 here is CATSDTPTDTQYF. The CDR3 DNA reads TGTGCCACCAGTGATACCCCCACAGATACGCAGTATTTT.

The rearrangement joins TRBV24-1 to TRBJ2-1; D is tentatively TRBD1 or TRBD2 (5 bases each). V was pared by 0 bases and J by 4 bases, with 12 bases between. Germline V CDR1 and CDR2: KGHDR, SFDVKD. This CDR3 contains 16 residues. The CDR3 here is CATSDLAGSGYNEQFF. The CDR3, as DNA: TGTGCCACCAGTGATTTGGCAGGGAGCGGATACAATGAGCAGTTCTTC.

This clonotype turned up a few times. The chain couples TRBV4-1 to TRBJ2-7; D remains unclear. Germline assignment: CDR1 MGHRA and CDR2 YSYEKL. The CDR3 loop spans 13 amino acids. V lost 4 bases, J lost 3 bases, and 10 bases lay in between. In nucleotides, the CDR3 is TGCGCCAGCAGCCGGTCGACCAACTACGAGCAGTACTTC. It yields the protein CASSRSTNYEQYF.